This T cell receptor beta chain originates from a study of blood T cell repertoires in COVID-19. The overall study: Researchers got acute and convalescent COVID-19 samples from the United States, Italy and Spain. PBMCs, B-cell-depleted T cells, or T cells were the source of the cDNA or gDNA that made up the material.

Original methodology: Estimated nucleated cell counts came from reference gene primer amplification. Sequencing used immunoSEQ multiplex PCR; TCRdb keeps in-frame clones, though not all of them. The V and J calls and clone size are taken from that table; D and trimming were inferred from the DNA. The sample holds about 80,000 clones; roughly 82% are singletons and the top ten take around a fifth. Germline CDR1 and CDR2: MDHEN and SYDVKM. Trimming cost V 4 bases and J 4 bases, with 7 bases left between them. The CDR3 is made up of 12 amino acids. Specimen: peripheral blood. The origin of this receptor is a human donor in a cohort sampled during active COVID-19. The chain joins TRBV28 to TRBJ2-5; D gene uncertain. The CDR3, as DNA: TGTGCCAGCAGTTCCGCCGGAGAGACCCAGTACTTC. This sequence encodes CASSSAGETQYF.